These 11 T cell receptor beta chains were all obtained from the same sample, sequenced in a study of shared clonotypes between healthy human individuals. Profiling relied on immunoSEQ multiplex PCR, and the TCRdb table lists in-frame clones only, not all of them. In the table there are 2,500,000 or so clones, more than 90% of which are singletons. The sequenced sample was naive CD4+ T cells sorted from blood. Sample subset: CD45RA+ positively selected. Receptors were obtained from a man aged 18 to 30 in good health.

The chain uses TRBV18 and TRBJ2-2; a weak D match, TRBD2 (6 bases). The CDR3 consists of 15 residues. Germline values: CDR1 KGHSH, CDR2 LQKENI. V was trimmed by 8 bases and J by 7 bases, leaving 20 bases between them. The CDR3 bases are TGTGCCAGCACCCCAGAGGGAGGAAGTTTCGGGGAGCTGTTTTTT. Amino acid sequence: CASTPEGGSFGELFF.

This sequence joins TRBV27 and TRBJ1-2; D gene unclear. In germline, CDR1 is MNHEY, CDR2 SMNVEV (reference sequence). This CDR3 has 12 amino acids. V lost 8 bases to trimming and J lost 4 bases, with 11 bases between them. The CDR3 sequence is CASGSRPYGYTF. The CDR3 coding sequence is TGTGCCAGCGGGTCCCGCCCCTATGGCTACACCTTC.

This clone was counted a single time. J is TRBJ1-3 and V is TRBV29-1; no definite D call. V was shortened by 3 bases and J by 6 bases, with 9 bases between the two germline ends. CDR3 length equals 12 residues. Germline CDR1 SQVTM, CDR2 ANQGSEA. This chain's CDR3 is CSVERVLNTIYF. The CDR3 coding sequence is TGCAGCGTTGAGAGGGTACTAAACACCATATATTTT.

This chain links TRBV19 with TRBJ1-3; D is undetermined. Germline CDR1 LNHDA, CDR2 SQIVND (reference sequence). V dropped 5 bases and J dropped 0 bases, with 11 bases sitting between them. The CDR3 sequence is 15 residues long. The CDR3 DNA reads TGTGCCAGTAGTGATGCAGGCGGCTCTGGAAACACCATATATTTT. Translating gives CASSDAGGSGNTIYF.

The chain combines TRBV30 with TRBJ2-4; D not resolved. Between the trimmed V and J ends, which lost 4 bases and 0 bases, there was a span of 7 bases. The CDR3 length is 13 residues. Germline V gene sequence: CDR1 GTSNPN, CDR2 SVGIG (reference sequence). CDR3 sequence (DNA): TGTGCCTGGACCCATCTAGCCAAAAACATTCAGTACTTC. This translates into CAWTHLAKNIQYF.

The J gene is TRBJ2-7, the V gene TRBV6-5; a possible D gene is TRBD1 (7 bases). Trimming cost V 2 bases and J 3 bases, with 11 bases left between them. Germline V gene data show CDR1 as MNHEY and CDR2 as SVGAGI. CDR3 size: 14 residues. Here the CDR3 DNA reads TGTGCCAGCAGTTACCGCAGGGGGGTCTACGAGCAGTACTTC. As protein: CASSYRRGVYEQYF.

This CDR3 is CASSHKGLAVTASYNEQFF. CDR3 DNA: TGCGCCAGCAGCCATAAAGGACTAGCGGTGACTGCTTCCTACAATGAGCAGTTCTTC. The chain carries TRBV4-1 and TRBJ2-1, with TRBD2 matching over 10 bases. The germline V gene encodes CDR1 MGHRA and CDR2 YSYEKL. The CDR3 spans 19 residues. Trimming at V came to 3 bases and at J to 1 base, leaving 12 bases not matched to a gene.

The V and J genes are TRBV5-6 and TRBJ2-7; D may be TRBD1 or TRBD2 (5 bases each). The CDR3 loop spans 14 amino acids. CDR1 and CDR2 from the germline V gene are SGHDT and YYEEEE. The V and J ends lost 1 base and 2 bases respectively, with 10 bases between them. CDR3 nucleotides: TGTGCCAGCAGCTTGTCGGGGCCCACCTACGAGCAGTACTTC. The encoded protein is CASSLSGPTYEQYF.

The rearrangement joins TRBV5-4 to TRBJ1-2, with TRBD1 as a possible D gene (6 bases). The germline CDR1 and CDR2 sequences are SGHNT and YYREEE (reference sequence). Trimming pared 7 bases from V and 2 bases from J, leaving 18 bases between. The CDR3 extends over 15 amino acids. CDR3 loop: CASGNTGSGNYGYTF. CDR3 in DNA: TGTGCCAGCGGAAACACAGGGTCTGGCAACTATGGCTACACCTTC.

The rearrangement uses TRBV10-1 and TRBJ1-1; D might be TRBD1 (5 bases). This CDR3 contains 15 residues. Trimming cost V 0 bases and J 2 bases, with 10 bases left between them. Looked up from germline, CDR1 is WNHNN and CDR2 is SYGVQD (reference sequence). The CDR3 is CASSESSTGNTEAFF. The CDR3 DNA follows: TGCGCCAGCAGTGAGTCCAGTACAGGCAACACTGAAGCTTTCTTT.

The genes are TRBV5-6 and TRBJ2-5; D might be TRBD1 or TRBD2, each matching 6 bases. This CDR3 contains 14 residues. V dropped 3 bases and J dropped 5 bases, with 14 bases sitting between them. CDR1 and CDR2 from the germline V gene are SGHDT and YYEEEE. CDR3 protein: CASSSPRGLETQYF. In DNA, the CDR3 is TGTGCCAGCAGCTCCCCTCGGGGGCTGGAGACCCAGTACTTC.